The clone carrying this T cell receptor (beta chain) was counted a single time. V dropped 6 bases and J dropped 0; count of bases not matched to a gene: 3. The CDR3 is made up of 14 amino acids. Germline CDR1 reads MNHNS; CDR2 reads SASEGT. Memory T cells were CD45RO+, naive were CD45RA+, sorted by FACS. The method was immunoSEQ multiplex PCR; TCRdb's version includes in-frame clones alone and lacks a portion of them. In the table there are approximately 29,000 clones, approximately 82% of which are singletons. The sample belongs to a study of regulatory dendritic cells for organ transplantation. The rearrangement joins TRBV6-1 to TRBJ2-7, with 9 bases lining up with TRBD1. The sample consisted of naive CD4+ T cells from blood. This sample's subset: CD45RA+ naive T cells. The receptor was isolated from a human donor in good health. CDR3 DNA: TGTGCCAGCAGCGGACAGGGGAGCTCCTACGAGCAGTACTTC. It encodes CASSGQGSSYEQYF.